These 12 T cell receptor beta chains share one sample of origin, sequenced in a study of blood T cell repertoires in COVID-19. Clones were sequenced by immunoSEQ multiplex PCR, and TCRdb holds only the in-frame ones, with some missing. The profile shows 250,000 or so clones, roughly four fifths of them singletons. Sequencing input: peripheral blood. The receptors derive from a woman of 80 years or more with acute or convalescent COVID-19.

The genes are TRBV3-1 (or the pseudogene TRBV3-2) and TRBJ1-4; tentative D call: TRBD1 (6 bases). The germline V gene has CDR1 LGHDT and CDR2 YNNKEL (reference sequence). This CDR3 region has 13 residues. Trimming removed 4 bases at V and 8 bases at J, with 11 bases between. CDR3 sequence: CASSLGHGEKLFF. The CDR3 coding sequence is TGTGCCAGCAGCCTGGGACACGGGGAAAAACTGTTTTTT.

The J gene is TRBJ2-1, the V gene TRBV9; 11 bases line up with TRBD1. With 4 bases clipped from V and 7 bases from J, the junction kept 10 bases outside the gene matches. Per germline, CDR1 SGDLS and CDR2 YYNGEE. The CDR3 runs 16 residues. The CDR3 is CASSRRDRGDRNEQFF. CDR3 coding DNA: TGTGCCAGCAGCCGACGGGACAGGGGGGATAGGAATGAGCAGTTCTTC.

The V gene is TRBV7-2, the J gene TRBJ2-1, with 11 bases identical to TRBD1. Germline-derived CDR1 and CDR2 are SGHTA and FQGNSA. The CDR3 is made up of 14 amino acids. The junction had 3 bases not matched to a gene; V was cut back by 4 bases and J by 7 bases. In DNA form, the CDR3 reads TGTGCCAGCAGCTCGGACAGGGGGCTGAATGAGCAGTTCTTC. Protein product: CASSSDRGLNEQFF.

This chain links TRBV4-1 with TRBJ1-2; D is possibly TRBD1 (5 bases). Germline CDR1 and CDR2: MGHRA and YSYEKL. This CDR3 is 14 amino acids long. The germline V and J ends were trimmed by 4 bases and 0 bases, with 9 bases remaining between them. The chain's CDR3 is CASSPGNTNYGYTF. The CDR3 nucleotides read TGCGCCAGCAGCCCAGGGAATACTAACTATGGCTACACCTTC.

This clone was seen a few times. V gene TRBV5-1 combines with J gene TRBJ1-6; TRBD1 might be the D (6 bases). V was clipped by 6 bases and J by 7 bases, with 14 bases between them. Germline assignment: CDR1 SGHRS and CDR2 YFSETQ. The CDR3 length is 14 residues. The CDR3 spells CASNLQGENSPLHF. The CDR3 nucleotides are TGCGCCAGCAACCTACAGGGAGAGAATTCACCCCTCCACTTT.

This clone has only one observation. This chain uses TRBV14 with TRBJ2-1; 10 bases match TRBD2. Germline V gives CDR1 SGHDN, CDR2 FVKESK. CDR3 length: 17 amino acids. The ends lost 1 base at V and 7 bases at J; junction bases unmatched: 10. The CDR3 spells CASSQVIGLAAGNEQFF. As DNA, the CDR3 is TGTGCCAGCAGCCAAGTAATTGGACTAGCGGCGGGGAATGAGCAGTTCTTC.

The chain joins TRBV7-2 to TRBJ1-1; 7 bases are shared with TRBD1. V dropped 1 base and J dropped 0; count of bases not matched to a gene: 8. In germline, CDR1 is SGHTA, CDR2 FQGNSA. This CDR3 is 17 amino acids long. The CDR3 sequence: CASSLGPGGRMNTEAFF. CDR3 in DNA: TGTGCCAGCAGCTTAGGGCCAGGGGGTCGGATGAACACTGAAGCTTTCTTT. Full variable domain (rest looked up from reference TRBV7-2 and TRBJ1-1): GAGVSQSPSNKVTEKGKDVELRCDPISGHTALYWYRQSLGQGLEFLIYFQGNSAPDKSGLPSDRFSAERTGGSVSTLTIQRTQQEDSAVYLCASSLGPGGRMNTEAFFGQGTRLTVV.

V gene TRBV18 combines with J gene TRBJ2-2; D call uncertain. Trimming pared 2 bases from V and 2 bases from J, leaving 6 bases between. Per germline, CDR1 KGHSH and CDR2 LQKENI. CDR3 length: 14 residues. The chain's CDR3 is CASSPGANTGELFF. The CDR3 nucleotides are TGTGCCAGCTCACCAGGAGCCAACACCGGGGAGCTGTTTTTT.

This sequence joins TRBV5-1 and TRBJ2-1; 7 bases map to TRBD2. The germline CDR1 and CDR2 sequences are SGHRS and YFSETQ. This CDR3 is 14 amino acids long. Trimming cost V 4 bases and J 8 bases; bases outside gene matches: 9. CDR3 DNA: TGCGCCAGCAGCCCGGTGACTAGCCCCGATGAGCAGTTCTTC. Residues: CASSPVTSPDEQFF.

The chain employs TRBV11-2 and TRBJ1-6; TRBD1 matches at 7 bases. The CDR3 consists of 15 residues. Germline V gives CDR1 SGHAT, CDR2 FQNNGV. J lost 7 bases, V lost 6 bases, and 9 bases had no gene match. CDR3: CASRQPGQKNSPLHF. In DNA form, the CDR3 reads TGTGCCAGCAGACAACCGGGACAGAAAAATTCACCCCTCCACTTT.

The chain joins TRBV7-2 to TRBJ2-2; D possibly corresponds to TRBD1 (5 bases). V dropped 5 bases and J dropped 4 bases, with 8 bases sitting between them. Germline CDR1 reads SGHTA; CDR2 reads FQGNSA. This CDR3 has 13 residues. CDR3 protein: CASSLQGTGELFF. CDR3 bases: TGTGCCAGCAGCCTTCAGGGCACCGGGGAGCTGTTTTTT.

The rearrangement links TRBV19 to TRBJ1-5; D unresolved. Trimming removed 6 bases at V and 0 bases at J, with 6 bases between. The CDR3 spans 13 residues. Germline lookup yields CDR1 LNHDA and CDR2 SQIVND (reference sequence). The CDR3 bases are TGTGCCAGTAGGGCCTTTAGCAATCAGCCCCAGCATTTT. This translates into CASRAFSNQPQHF.